These T cell receptor beta chains were read from a single sample in a study of neurological immune-mediated disorders. TCRdb analysed the 5' RACE reads with MiXCR anew, one entry per CDR3 protein. The repertoire holds 65,000 to 70,000 distinct CDR3 sequences, with roughly 3.9% as singletons. Sequencing used PBMCs. The origin of the receptors is a man aged 25 to 45 with multiple sclerosis. The CDR3 runs from the conserved cysteine through the conserved F or W. A D gene is named only where the DNA matches it firmly. Only some rows state a clone size, as once, few, many or a class for expanded clones.

14	NA	TRBV7-9	TRBJ2-5	many	CASSNTEGGKTQYF	TGTGCCAGCAGCAATACTGAAGGGGGAAAGACCCAGTACTTC
14	NA	TRBV7-2	TRBJ2-3	many	CASSLEGPTDTQYF	TGTGCCAGCAGCTTAGAGGGCCCCACAGATACGCAGTATTTT
15	NA	TRBV7-2	TRBJ2-5	many	CASSYPSLYRETQYF	TGTGCCAGCAGCTACCCTAGCCTTTATCGAGAGACCCAGTACTTC
16	NA	TRBV12-3/TRBV12-4	TRBJ2-2	many	CASTPSEGGNTGELFF	TGTGCCAGCACCCCATCTGAGGGCGGAAACACCGGGGAGCTGTTTTTT
14	NA	TRBV7-8	TRBJ1-5	many	CASSLEGRNQPQHF	TGTGCCAGCAGCTTAGAGGGTAGGAATCAGCCCCAGCATTTT
14	TRBD1	TRBV6-6	TRBJ1-5	many	CASSSTGGHQPQHF	TGTGCCAGCAGCTCGACAGGGGGACATCAGCCCCAGCATTTT
14	NA	TRBV12-3/TRBV12-4	TRBJ1-6	NA	CASSLTVVSSPLHF	TGTGCCAGCAGTTTAACAGTCGTTAGTTCACCCCTCCACTTT
15	NA	TRBV12-5	TRBJ2-1	many	CASGGGLGQQYEQFF	TGTGCTAGTGGTGGCGGTTTGGGCCAACAATATGAGCAGTTCTTC
15	NA	TRBV5-1	TRBJ1-3	many	CASSLSQSSGNTIYF	TGCGCCAGCAGCTTGAGCCAGAGCTCTGGAAACACCATATATTTT
13	NA	TRBV20-1	TRBJ1-3	many	CSARQPSGNTIYF	TGCAGTGCTAGACAGCCCTCTGGAAACACCATATATTTT
16	TRBD2	TRBV5-1	TRBJ2-3	many	CASSLALAGVGDTQYF	TGCGCCAGCAGCTTGGCCCTAGCGGGGGTCGGGGATACGCAGTATTTT
14	TRBD1	TRBV29-1	TRBJ2-7	many	CSVESGTGVYEQYF	TGCAGCGTTGAAAGCGGGACAGGGGTCTACGAGCAGTACTTC
13	NA	TRBV10-3	TRBJ2-7	many	CAISELVGYEQYF	TGTGCCATCAGTGAGTTGGTGGGGTACGAGCAGTACTTC
15	TRBD1	TRBV9	TRBJ2-2	many	CASSGDRGVAGELFF	TGTGCCAGCAGCGGGGACAGGGGGGTGGCCGGGGAGCTGTTTTTT
13	NA	TRBV10-3	TRBJ1-4	many	CAIVLGFYEKLFF	TGTGCCATCGTTTTAGGGTTTTATGAAAAACTGTTTTTT
20	NA	TRBV9	TRBJ2-1	many	CASSVGGGPINFSKNNEQFF	TGTGCCAGCAGCGTAGGAGGAGGCCCCATTAATTTCTCGAAAAACAATGAGCAGTTCTTC
18	NA	TRBV14	TRBJ2-3	many	CASSQGGRHHTSTDTQYF	TGTGCCAGCAGCCAAGGAGGCAGACACCATACTAGCACAGATACGCAGTATTTT
14	NA	TRBV6-2/TRBV6-3	TRBJ1-2	many	CASSYAGPNYGYTF	TGTGCCAGCAGTTACGCGGGCCCTAACTATGGCTACACCTTC
10	NA	TRBV5-1	TRBJ1-5	many	CASVLLPQHF	TGCGCCAGCGTCCTTCTGCCCCAGCATTTT
13	TRBD1	TRBV10-3	TRBJ2-7	many	CAINGQETYEQYF	TGTGCCATCAACGGACAGGAGACCTACGAGCAGTACTTC
11	NA	TRBV29-1	TRBJ1-1	many	CSVGGDTEAFF	TGCAGCGTTGGCGGGGACACTGAAGCTTTCTTT
16	NA	TRBV5-6	TRBJ2-6	many	CASSRQVTSGANVLTF	TGTGCCAGCAGCCGACAGGTCACCTCTGGGGCCAACGTCCTGACTTTC
13	TRBD1	TRBV18	TRBJ2-3	many	CASSGQGSDTQYF	TGTGCCAGCTCCGGACAGGGGTCAGATACGCAGTATTTT
16	TRBD1	TRBV7-2	TRBJ2-7	few	CASSLARTGESYEQYF	TGTGCCAGCAGCTTAGCCCGGACAGGGGAGAGCTACGAGCAGTACTTC
13	NA	TRBV7-3	TRBJ1-1	medium-sized	CASSFGRNTEAFF	TGTGCCAGCAGCTTCGGACGGAACACTGAAGCTTTCTTT
14	NA	TRBV18	TRBJ2-3	many	CASSRGRGTDTQYF	TGTGCCAGCTCTCGTGGACGGGGCACAGATACGCAGTATTTT
14	NA	TRBV5-6	TRBJ2-7	NA	CASIGGIGLYEQYF	TGTGCCAGCATCGGAGGGATCGGCCTCTACGAGCAGTACTTC
13	TRBD1	TRBV27	TRBJ1-6	many	CASGTELGSPLHF	TGTGCCAGCGGGACAGAGCTTGGTTCACCCCTCCACTTT
14	NA	TRBV12-3/TRBV12-4	TRBJ1-3	NA	CASSLTRSGNTIYF	TGTGCCAGCAGTTTAACTCGGTCTGGAAACACCATATATTTT
14	TRBD1	TRBV10-3	TRBJ1-1	many	CAISQQGMNTEAFF	TGTGCCATCAGCCAACAGGGGATGAACACTGAAGCTTTCTTT
15	NA	TRBV7-2	TRBJ1-2	many	CASRQRGESAYGYTF	TGTGCCAGCAGACAACGCGGGGAGAGTGCATATGGCTACACCTTC
15	NA	TRBV4-1	TRBJ1-2	many	CASSQGTEAFHGYTF	TGCGCCAGCAGCCAGGGGACCGAGGCTTTTCATGGCTACACCTTC
13	TRBD1	TRBV12-3/TRBV12-4	TRBJ1-1	many	CASQDRGQTEAFF	TGTGCCAGCCAAGACAGGGGGCAAACTGAAGCTTTCTTT